A selection of T cell receptor beta chains follows, all from one sample in a study of T cells in Graves' hyperthyroidism and ophthalmopathy. TCRdb ran MiXCR on the multiplex PCR reads and lists one entry per CDR3 protein. Seen here are 380,000 or so distinct CDR3 sequences, 19% observed once, and the top ten hold about 3.7%. The sample comprised blood. Receptors originate from a woman between 18 and 30 years old with Graves' hyperthyroidism. Each CDR3 is given with its conserved first and last residue. The order of the fields is J gene, clone size, V gene, D gene, CDR3 DNA, CDR3 protein. The D gene is left open where the match is weak. A row's size may be missing; if present it is once, few, many or a size class.

J gene: TRBJ1-3; clone size: once; V gene: TRBV3-1; D gene: NA; CDR3 DNA: TGTGCCAGCAGCCAAGATCCGAGCTCTGGAAACACCATATATTTT; CDR3 protein: CASSQDPSSGNTIYF
J gene: TRBJ2-3; clone size: once; V gene: TRBV7-6; D gene: TRBD2; CDR3 DNA: TGTGCCAGCAGCTTATACGACGGGGGGGGATCCACAGATACGCAGTATTTT; CDR3 protein: CASSLYDGGGSTDTQYF
J gene: TRBJ1-5; clone size: many; V gene: TRBV12-3/TRBV12-4; D gene: NA; CDR3 DNA: TGTGCCAGCAACAGGTGGGGGGGAAGCAATCAGCCCCAGCATTTT; CDR3 protein: CASNRWGGSNQPQHF
J gene: TRBJ2-6; clone size: many; V gene: TRBV27; D gene: NA; CDR3 DNA: TGTGCCAGCACCCACCAAGGGGGAGCTGGGGCCAACGTCCTGACTTTC; CDR3 protein: CASTHQGGAGANVLTF
J gene: TRBJ1-2; clone size: NA; V gene: TRBV25-1; D gene: TRBD1; CDR3 DNA: TGTGCCAGCAGTGCCCAGACAGGGGGGCGAGATGGCTACACCTTC; CDR3 protein: CASSAQTGGRDGYTF
J gene: TRBJ2-2; clone size: NA; V gene: TRBV12-3/TRBV12-4; D gene: TRBD2; CDR3 DNA: TGTGCCAGCAGTTTAGCGCTGCTAGCGGGGGGGCGGTCCGGGGAGCTGTTTTTT; CDR3 protein: CASSLALLAGGRSGELFF
J gene: TRBJ2-7; clone size: few; V gene: TRBV3-1; D gene: TRBD2; CDR3 DNA: TGTGCCAGCAGCCAAGCCGGGGGCGGGGGGACTTCCTACGAGCAGTACTTC; CDR3 protein: CASSQAGGGGTSYEQYF
J gene: TRBJ1-5; clone size: many; V gene: TRBV15; D gene: TRBD1; CDR3 DNA: TGTGCCACCAGCAGGTGGGGGACAGATAGCAATCAGCCCCAGCATTTT; CDR3 protein: CATSRWGTDSNQPQHF
J gene: TRBJ2-4; clone size: NA; V gene: TRBV5-1; D gene: NA; CDR3 DNA: TGCGCCAGCAGCTTGGCCGGCGGGTCCCGAGGGATTCAGTACTTC; CDR3 protein: CASSLAGGSRGIQYF
J gene: TRBJ1-5; clone size: many; V gene: TRBV12-3/TRBV12-4; D gene: NA; CDR3 DNA: TGTGCCAGCAGTTTAGCCCGCAGGGGCGGTCAGCCCCAGCATTTT; CDR3 protein: CASSLARRGGQPQHF
J gene: TRBJ2-7; clone size: NA; V gene: TRBV6-1; D gene: TRBD2; CDR3 DNA: TGTGCCTGCCAGGGGTGGGCTAGCGGGGGGGACGAGCAGTACTTC; CDR3 protein: CACQGWASGGDEQYF
J gene: TRBJ1-5; clone size: NA; V gene: TRBV6-2/TRBV6-3; D gene: NA; CDR3 DNA: TGTGCCAGCAGGATGGACAGCCATCAGCCCCAGCATTTT; CDR3 protein: CASRMDSHQPQHF
J gene: TRBJ2-1; clone size: few; V gene: TRBV2; D gene: TRBD2; CDR3 DNA: TGTGCCAGCAGTGCCACTAGCGGGGGGCCTCCCGAGCAGTTCTTC; CDR3 protein: CASSATSGGPPEQFF
J gene: TRBJ1-1; clone size: NA; V gene: TRBV7-3; D gene: TRBD1; CDR3 DNA: TGTGCCAGCAGCTTATTCGGGACAGGGGATACTGAAGCTTTCTTT; CDR3 protein: CASSLFGTGDTEAFF
J gene: TRBJ1-1; clone size: many; V gene: TRBV12-5; D gene: NA; CDR3 DNA: TGTGCTAGTGGTTTGGTAGCTCCCAGCAGGGCCAACTTCACTGAAGCTTTCTTT; CDR3 protein: CASGLVAPSRANFTEAFF
J gene: TRBJ2-7; clone size: many; V gene: TRBV11-2; D gene: NA; CDR3 DNA: TGTGCCAGCAGCTTAGATTACCTGGGATCCTACGAGCAGTACTTC; CDR3 protein: CASSLDYLGSYEQYF
J gene: TRBJ2-5; clone size: many; V gene: TRBV6-5; D gene: NA; CDR3 DNA: TGTGCCACCCGCGGGGCACCTGTACGAGAGACCCAGTACTTC; CDR3 protein: CATRGAPVRETQYF
J gene: TRBJ1-1; clone size: many; V gene: TRBV6-1; D gene: NA; CDR3 DNA: TGTGCCAGCAGCCGAGATGAGGTCAGCACTGAAGCTTTCTTT; CDR3 protein: CASSRDEVSTEAFF